Listed below are T cell receptor beta chains from one sample, sequenced in a study of blood T cell repertoires in COVID-19. TCRdb's table, derived via immunoSEQ multiplex PCR, lists solely in-frame clones and lacks some. The sample contains roughly 230,000 clones, around 88% of which appear only once. What was sequenced was peripheral blood. The origin of the receptors is a middle-aged man with active or convalescent COVID-19. Both conserved end residues are part of each CDR3. Clone sizes are given selectively: once, few, many, or a class where the clone is expanded.

NA	TRBV19	CASSPGASNPGLYF
NA	TRBV3-1/TRBV3-2	CASSQSGWETQYF
NA	TRBV7-2	CASSDRADSYGYTF
NA	TRBV24-1	CATSDPRGDFQETQYF
NA	TRBV3-1/TRBV3-2	CASRGSGATTDTQYF
NA	TRBV7-2	CASSSGRVTYEQYF
NA	TRBV29-1	CSVWTAYGYTF
NA	TRBV30	CAWRRGAGSNSPLHF
few	TRBV5-1	CASSPAPGTEAFF
NA	TRBV27	CASSFLHTDTQYF
once	TRBV5-8	CASSWTGATFSGNTIYF
NA	TRBV7-6	CASSSNPGQGAVGTDTQYF
few	TRBV6-5	CASSYRWRENSPLHF
NA	TRBV6-2/TRBV6-3	CASSSNRGTEAFF
NA	TRBV5-1	CASSSEGTADLHF
NA	TRBV5-8	CASRSRDLRPGNTIYF
NA	TRBV18	CASSPQKQSNTEAFF
NA	TRBV7-9	CAVNRGHGANVLTF
NA	TRBV6-5	CASSMTGTTYEQYF
NA	TRBV7-9	CASSSGTGHSYNEQFF
NA	TRBV30	CAWSGQLSGGAEAFF
few	TRBV11-2	CASSLQGYNAEAFF
NA	TRBV11-1	CASSLALTGGNNEQFF
NA	TRBV19	CASSREGQGGQPQHF
once	TRBV5-1	CASSLAGGLRNSPLHF
NA	TRBV7-3	CASSTTAQETQYF
NA	TRBV2	CASRLQGAITEAFF
NA	TRBV11-2	CASSPRGPSGSSIGELFF
NA	TRBV7-2	CASSLKGQGITEAFF
few	TRBV19	CASSDRSNSPLHF
many	TRBV18	CASSLPRGGEQFF
once	TRBV6-5	CASRHRGKGYGYTF
NA	TRBV18	CASSPPSGGYGDTQYF
NA	TRBV7-2	CASSSTTSSYNSPLHF
NA	TRBV30	CAWSRGTGGIYEQYF
NA	TRBV7-2	CASSLSRGVNQPQHF
NA	TRBV5-1	CASSPGTSSYNEQFF
once	TRBV5-5	CASSLQGESPLHF
NA	TRBV11-3	CASSLEQGTEAFF
NA	TRBV7-2	CASSLVGRGTDTQYF
NA	TRBV18	CASSPNQGAFYGYTF
NA	TRBV27	CASSSPGSGMLNEQFF
NA	TRBV4-1	CASSHHGLAGDYEQYF
few	TRBV5-4	CASSLDWVANTEAFF